This TCR beta chain was retrieved from a study of Ad26.COV2.S vaccination and SARS-CoV-2 variants. Generated by immunoSEQ multiplex PCR, the TCRdb table keeps only in-frame clones and is missing some. The profile shows about 400,000 clones, 75% to 90% of them singletons. Treatment denoted: around 19 received Ad26.COV2.S at low or high dose, single or two shots; 5 received placebo; per-sample allocation not given. It was on day 63 after the first vaccine or placebo injection that samples were taken. The TCR originated in a person between 18 and 65 years old who received the Ad26.COV2.S COVID-19 vaccine or a placebo. This specimen was peripheral blood, taken in a trial of Ad26.COV2.S vaccine versus placebo.

The CDR3 nucleotides read TGTGCCAGCAGTGAAGTGGCAGGGACAAATTCACCCCTCCACTTT. Translation gives CASSEVAGTNSPLHF. V gene TRBV2 combines with J gene TRBJ1-6; D perhaps matches TRBD1 (6 bases). V lost 1 base and J lost 7, with 11 bases in between. The CDR3 sequence is 15 residues long. CDR1 is SNHLY, CDR2 FYNNEI, per germline.